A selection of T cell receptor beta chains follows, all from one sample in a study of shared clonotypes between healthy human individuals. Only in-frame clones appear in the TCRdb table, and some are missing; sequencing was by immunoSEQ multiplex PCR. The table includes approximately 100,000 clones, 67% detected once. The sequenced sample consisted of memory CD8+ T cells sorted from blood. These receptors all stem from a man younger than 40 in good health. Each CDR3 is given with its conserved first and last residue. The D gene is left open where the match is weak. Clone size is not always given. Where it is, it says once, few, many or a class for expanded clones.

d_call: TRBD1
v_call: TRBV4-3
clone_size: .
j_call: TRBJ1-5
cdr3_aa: CASSQDGTGGGQPQHF
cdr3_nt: TGCGCCAGCAGCCAAGATGGGACAGGGGGCGGTCAGCCCCAGCATTTT

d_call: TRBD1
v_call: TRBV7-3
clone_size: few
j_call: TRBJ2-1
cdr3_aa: CASSPGDRGIHEQFF
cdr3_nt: TGTGCCAGCAGCCCTGGGGACAGGGGGATTCATGAGCAGTTCTTC

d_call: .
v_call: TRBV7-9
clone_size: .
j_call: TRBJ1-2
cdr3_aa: CASSPKQEFGTYGYTF
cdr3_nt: TGTGCCAGCAGCCCAAAACAGGAGTTCGGGACTTATGGCTACACCTTC

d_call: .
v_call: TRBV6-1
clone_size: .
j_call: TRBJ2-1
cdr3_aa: CASSGLWTVSYNEQFF
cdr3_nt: TGTGCCAGCAGTGGTTTATGGACAGTATCCTACAATGAGCAGTTCTTC

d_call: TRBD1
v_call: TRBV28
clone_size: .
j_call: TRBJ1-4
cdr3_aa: CASSRTGGGEKLFF
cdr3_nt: TGTGCCAGCAGCCGGACAGGGGGCGGTGAAAAACTGTTTTTT

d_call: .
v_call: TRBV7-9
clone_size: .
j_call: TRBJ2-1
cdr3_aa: CASSGMLGSSYNEQFF
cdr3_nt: TGTGCCAGCAGCGGTATGTTGGGGAGCTCCTACAATGAGCAGTTCTTC

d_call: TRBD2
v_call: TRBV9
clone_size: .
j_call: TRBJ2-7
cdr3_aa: CASSTGTNPYEQYF
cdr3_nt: TGTGCCAGCAGCACGGGGACTAACCCCTACGAGCAGTACTTC

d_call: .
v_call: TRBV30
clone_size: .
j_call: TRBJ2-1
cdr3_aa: CAWVGRSSYNEQFF
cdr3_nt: TGTGCCTGGGTCGGTAGAAGCTCCTACAATGAGCAGTTCTTC

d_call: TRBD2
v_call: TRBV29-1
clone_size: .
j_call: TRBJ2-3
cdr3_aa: CSVGGGTDTQYF
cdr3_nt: TGCAGCGTTGGGGGGGGTACAGATACGCAGTATTTT

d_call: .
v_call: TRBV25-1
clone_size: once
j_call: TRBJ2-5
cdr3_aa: CASSGPGVGETQYF
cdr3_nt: TGTGCCAGCAGTGGACCGGGGGTCGGGGAGACCCAGTACTTC